A single sample is the source of the 10 T cell receptor beta chains below, sequenced in a study of monozygotic twins with inflammatory bowel disease. Each CDR3 protein gets one entry in TCRdb, which reprocessed the 5' RACE reads and gives no DNA. The data include about 130,000 distinct CDR3 sequences; the top ten clones carry roughly 1.2%. Sequenced material: blood. The receptors here all came from a human donor with ulcerative colitis or Crohn's disease, or a healthy co-twin of an affected twin (not recorded which).

The chain combines TRBV11-2 with TRBJ2-1; TCRdb names TRBD1, which stays unverified in the absence of DNA. The CDR3 spans 12 residues. From germline, CDR1 is SGHAT and CDR2 FQNNGV. The CDR3 protein is CASSPLGYEQFF.

This chain links TRBV2 with TRBJ1-5. CDR1 is SNHLY, CDR2 FYNNEI, per germline. This CDR3 region has 13 residues. The chain's CDR3 is CASRYQANQPQHF.

V usage is TRBV12-5 and J usage is TRBJ2-1; TCRdb's D call of TRBD1 is untestable without DNA. The germline gives CDR1 LGHNT, CDR2 FRNRAP. This CDR3 contains 16 residues. This CDR3 is CASGLRASRAPHEQFF.

The J gene is TRBJ2-7, the V gene TRBV19; TCRdb's D gene call, TRBD2, goes unchecked for lack of DNA. CDR3 length: 15 residues. Germline loops: CDR1 LNHDA, CDR2 SQIVND (reference sequence). The CDR3 protein is CASSISGRAAYEQYF.

The V and J genes are TRBV10-3 and TRBJ2-1; TCRdb outputs TRBD1, but without DNA this stays unchecked. The CDR3 extends over 15 amino acids. Germline values: CDR1 ENHRY, CDR2 SYGVKD. CDR3 sequence reads: CAINPGQSSYNEQFF.

The CDR3: CATSRDRLAGDGQFF. The chain carries TRBV15 and TRBJ2-1; TCRdb gives TRBD2 as the D gene, but with no DNA this cannot be confirmed. This CDR3 is built from 15 residues. From germline, CDR1 is LNHNV and CDR2 YYDKDF (reference sequence).

The chain carries TRBV20-1 and TRBJ2-1. Germline V gene data show CDR1 as DFQATT and CDR2 as SNEGSKA (reference sequence). The CDR3 consists of 15 residues. The chain's CDR3 is CSARPRRRSYNEQFF.

This rearrangement joins TRBV18 to TRBJ1-4. CDR3 size: 15 residues. From germline, CDR1 is KGHSH and CDR2 LQKENI. The CDR3 loop reads CASSLSTPTNEKLFF.

V and J are TRBV5-1 and TRBJ1-1. The germline gives CDR1 SGHRS, CDR2 YFSETQ. The CDR3 is made up of 11 amino acids. The CDR3 region is CASSSNTEAFF.

The chain joins TRBV18 to TRBJ2-3. The CDR3 length is 13 residues. CDR1 and CDR2 (germline): KGHSH, LQKENI. CDR3 protein: CASSTQSTDTQYF. Complete variable domain (other parts from reference TRBV18 and TRBJ2-3): NAGVMQNPRHLVRRRGQEARLRCSPMKGHSHVYWYRQLPEEGLKFMVYLQKENIIDESGMPKERFSAEFPKEGPSILRIQQVVRGDSAAYFCASSTQSTDTQYFGPGTRLTVL.